The 27 T cell receptor beta chains below come from one sample, sequenced in a study of T cell clonality in common variable immunodeficiency. Measured with immunoSEQ multiplex PCR; TCRdb has only the in-frame clones, and not every one. The sample was found to contain 51,000 or so clones, and every one recurs. Sequencing used peripheral blood mononuclear cells. The receptors were sampled from a person aged 18-69 years in good health.

Note on this clone: The CDR3 end lies 3 residues beyond the end of the read and is filled in from the germline J gene. This chain connects TRBV2 to TRBJ1-3; D is ambiguous. This CDR3 comprises 15 residues. V dropped 2 bases and J dropped 0 bases, with 8 bases sitting between them. The germline V gene encodes CDR1 SNHLY and CDR2 FYNNEI. The sequenced part of the CDR3 DNA is TGTGCCAGCAGTGAAACCACAGCCTCTGGAAACACC. Amino acids: CASSETTASGNT. From start to end, the CDR3 is CASSETTASGNTIYF.

Of note for this clone: The missing CDR3 end, 3 residues past where the read stops, is filled in from the germline J gene. The chain carries TRBV5-6 and TRBJ1-1; a possible D gene is TRBD1 (5 bases). The CDR3 loop spans 14 amino acids. Germline-derived CDR1 and CDR2 are SGHDT and YYEEEE. The V end lost 1 base, the J end lost 4 bases, and 11 bases lay between the germline ends. The sequenced part of the CDR3 DNA is TGTGCCAGCAGCTTGCAGGGTTTGATCACTGAA. Its protein is CASSLQGLITE. The whole CDR3 is CASSLQGLITEAFF.

This clone showed up many times. The read comes to an end 3 residues before the CDR3 does, leaving the germline J gene to fill in the end. The V and J genes are TRBV12-5 and TRBJ2-3; weak D call: TRBD1 (5 bases). The germline V gene has CDR1 LGHNT and CDR2 FRNRAP. Trimming took 5 bases from V and 4 from J, leaving 16 bases between them. This CDR3 comprises 15 residues. The covered CDR3 bases are TGTGCTAGTGGTCCAACCCTCCAGGGTGCAGATACG. It encodes CASGPTLQGADT. The CDR3 reads in full as CASGPTLQGADTQYF.

Worth noting for this clone: The CDR3 end falls 3 residues outside the read, so it is completed with the germline J gene. This chain connects TRBV7-7 to TRBJ2-3; 7 bases agree with TRBD1. The V gene end was trimmed by 5 bases and the J gene end by 2 bases; junction bases not matched to a gene: 7. CDR1 and CDR2 (germline): SSHAT, FNYEAQ (reference sequence). The CDR3 is 15 amino acids. The CDR3 sequence is CASSLGQGVTDTQYF. Partial CDR3 DNA: TGTGCCAGCAGCCTCGGCCAGGGGGTCACAGATACG.

This clone was counted many times. The read terminates 3 residues ahead of where the CDR3 ends, so the germline J gene completes it. The chain has TRBV5-6 and TRBJ2-7; the D gene is possibly TRBD1 (6 bases). Germline CDR1 is SGHDT and CDR2 is YYEEEE. V lost 0 bases to trimming and J lost 2 bases, with 9 bases between them. This CDR3 contains 14 residues. Incomplete CDR3 DNA: TGTGCCAGCAGCTTGGCAGGGGATACCTACGAG. This codes for CASSLAGDTYE. The CDR3 as a whole reads CASSLAGDTYEQYF.

This clone was found many times. The read gets to within 3 residues of the CDR3 end, and the germline J gene fills in the rest. V is TRBV4-1 and J is TRBJ2-7; 8 nucleotides line up with TRBD1. After removal of 4 bases from V and 3 bases from J, the junction contained 11 bases not matched to a gene. CDR1 is MGHRA, CDR2 YSYEKL, per germline. CDR3 size: 16 residues. The CDR3 sequence is CASSLGEGQGGYEQYF. The sequenced CDR3 bases are TGCGCCAGCAGCCTTGGAGAAGGACAGGGTGGCTACGAG.

This clone was found many times. The sequence runs out 3 residues before the end of the CDR3; the remainder is reconstructed from the germline J gene. The V call is TRBV30, the J call TRBJ2-5; 11 positions agree with TRBD2. The trim removed 0 bases at V and 4 bases at J, leaving 4 bases unmatched. This CDR3 contains 15 residues. The germline CDR1 and CDR2 sequences are GTSNPN and SVGIG (reference sequence). CDR3 protein: CAWSVRLAGIETQYF. Partial CDR3 DNA: TGTGCCTGGAGTGTACGACTAGCGGGAATAGAGACC.

This clone was counted ten times or more. The sequence runs out 3 residues before the end of the CDR3; the remainder is reconstructed from the germline J gene. The chain joins TRBV30 to TRBJ1-6, with D unclear. Between the trimmed V and J ends, which lost 0 bases and 0 bases, there was a span of 21 bases. This CDR3 has 20 amino acids. Germline V gives CDR1 GTSNPN, CDR2 SVGIG (reference sequence). The CDR3 here is CAWSVLGRPVKGSYNSPLHF. CDR3 DNA, as far as it was read: TGTGCCTGGAGTGTACTAGGGCGACCGGTCAAGGGCTCCTATAATTCACCC.

This clone was counted ten times or more. The CDR3 extends 3 residues past the end of the read, so its final part is completed from the germline J gene. The chain joins TRBV5-1 to TRBJ2-1, with 7 nucleotides matching TRBD2. The CDR3 spans 16 residues. Germline V lookup: CDR1 SGHRS, CDR2 YFSETQ. Germline trimming cut 1 base from V and 5 bases from J; bases unmatched to any gene: 9. CDR3 DNA (partial): TGCGCCAGCAGCTTGTTTGCGGGAGAGACCGACAATGAG. Amino acid sequence: CASSLFAGETDNE. The whole CDR3 protein is CASSLFAGETDNEQFF.

This clone was counted at least ten times. The observed sequence ends 3 residues before the CDR3 terminus, with the missing tail filled in from the germline J gene. The rearrangement joins TRBV7-9 to TRBJ2-7; possibly TRBD1 for D (5 bases). Between the trimmed V and J ends, which lost 5 bases and 6 bases, there was a span of 14 bases. CDR1 and CDR2 (germline): SEHNR, FQNEAQ (reference sequence). The CDR3 sequence is 13 residues long. The CDR3 sequence is CASSLEQGAEQYF. Incomplete CDR3 DNA: TGTGCCAGCAGCCTAGAGCAGGGCGCCGAG.

The sample holds many counts of this clone. The read falls 3 residues short of the CDR3 end, and the missing part is taken from the germline J gene. The rearrangement joins TRBV27 to TRBJ2-1; tentatively, D is TRBD1 (5 bases). CDR3 length: 14 residues. V dropped 7 bases and J dropped 3 bases, with 13 bases sitting between them. Germline V gives CDR1 MNHEY, CDR2 SMNVEV (reference sequence). CDR3 protein: CASTDSGNYNEQFF. The DNA read from the CDR3 is TGTGCCAGCACCGACTCAGGGAACTACAATGAG.

To note about this clone: The read terminates 3 residues ahead of where the CDR3 ends, so the germline J gene completes it. The chain carries TRBV18 and TRBJ1-1; D is unresolved. Germline values: CDR1 KGHSH, CDR2 LQKENI. Trimming removed 3 bases from V and 3 bases from J, with 11 bases in between. The CDR3 spans 14 residues. The CDR3 DNA, read in part, is TGTGCCAGCTCACCCTACGACGGGGACACTGAA. Translated, it gives CASSPYDGDTE. The full CDR3 protein reads CASSPYDGDTEAFF. The entire variable domain, with the rest obtained from reference TRBV18 and TRBJ1-1, is as follows: NAGVMQNPRHLVRRRGQEARLRCSPMKGHSHVYWYRQLPEEGLKFMVYLQKENIIDESGMPKERFSAEFPKEGPSILRIQQVVRGDSAAYFCASSPYDGDTEAFFGQGTRLTVV.

This clone occurred many times. Coverage ceases 3 residues before the CDR3 finishes, and the germline J gene fills in the end. The genes are TRBV6-2 or TRBV6-3 and TRBJ1-1; 10 nucleotides match TRBD1. The CDR3 length is 15 residues. V was clipped by 8 bases and J by 5 bases; unmatched bases: 11. Per germline, CDR1 MNHEY and CDR2 SVGEGT. CDR3 DNA (partial): TGTGCCAGCTTTGTGGAGGGACAGGGGATAACTGAA. Protein sequence: CASFVEGQGITE. The whole CDR3 protein reads CASFVEGQGITEAFF.

This clone was recorded at least ten times. The read finishes 3 residues shy of the CDR3 end, and the germline J gene is used to complete it. The chain combines TRBV10-1 with TRBJ1-1, with 7 bases matching TRBD1. The CDR3 is 13 amino acids. After removal of 4 bases from V and 4 bases from J, the junction contained 3 bases not matched to a gene. The germline V gene has CDR1 WNHNN and CDR2 SYGVQD (reference sequence). CDR3 bases read: TGCGCCAGCAGTGCGGACAGGTCCACTGAA. Translation: CASSADRSTE. The full-length CDR3 reads as CASSADRSTEAFF.

This clone was counted ten times or more. The read comes to an end 3 residues before the CDR3 does, leaving the germline J gene to fill in the end. The chain recombines TRBV5-1 with TRBJ2-5, with 8 bases that match TRBD2. The J segment lost 2 bases and the V segment lost 3 bases, leaving 6 bases of the junction unmatched. The germline CDR1 and CDR2 sequences are SGHRS and YFSETQ. This CDR3 region has 15 residues. CDR3: CASSSGTRGQETQYF. The CDR3 bases that were read are TGCGCCAGCAGCTCTGGGACTAGGGGGCAAGAGACC. The full variable domain, with the rest looked up from reference TRBV5-1 and TRBJ2-5, is KAGVTQTPRYLIKTRGQQVTLSCSPISGHRSVSWYQQTPGQGLQFLFEYFSETQRNKGNFPGRFSGRQFSNSRSEMNVSTLELGDSALYLCASSSGTRGQETQYFGPGTRLLVL.

In regard to this clone: The DNA ends 3 residues before the CDR3 does, and the rest of the CDR3 is filled in from the germline J gene. V gene TRBV7-9 combines with J gene TRBJ2-1; 9 bases are shared with TRBD1. CDR3 length: 15 residues. Per germline, CDR1 SEHNR and CDR2 FQNEAQ (reference sequence). V shed 3 bases, J shed 6 bases, and the junction held 6 bases outside the gene matches. The part of the CDR3 DNA that was read is TGTGCCAGCAGCTTCGGGGACAGGGTGGTCAATGAG. It is translated as CASSFGDRVVNE. The full CDR3 sequence reads CASSFGDRVVNEQFF.

This clone was counted at least ten times. Read sequence stops 3 residues before the CDR3 end, and the germline J gene provides the missing end. V and J are TRBV7-3 and TRBJ2-7, with D possibly TRBD2 on 6 matching bases. Germline V gives CDR1 SGHTA, CDR2 FQGTGA. The CDR3 is 15 amino acids. Trimming took 3 bases from V and 0 from J, leaving 12 bases between them. CDR3 amino acids: CASSLEGPRSYEQYF. CDR3 bases read: TGTGCCAGCAGCTTGGAGGGCCCCCGCTCCTACGAG.

Points on this clone: The read terminates 3 residues ahead of where the CDR3 ends, so the germline J gene completes it. The chain has TRBV29-1 and TRBJ2-5, with TRBD2 matching over 8 bases. The CDR3 runs 13 residues. CDR1 and CDR2 (germline): SQVTM, ANQGSEA. J gave up 2 bases and V 4 bases, and 3 bases lay outside the gene matches. Incomplete CDR3 DNA: TGCAGCGTTGGTCGGGGGGGGCAAGAGACC. Translation: CSVGRGGQET. The CDR3 in its entirety is CSVGRGGQETQYF.

The CDR3 sequence: CAWSPQSSYNDYTF. CDR3 bases read: TGTGCCTGGAGTCCACAGAGCTCCTACAATGAC. This chain joins TRBV30 and TRBJ1-2; D is uncertain. The read is 3 residues too short to cover the CDR3 end, so that end is filled in from the germline J gene. The germline gives CDR1 GTSNPN, CDR2 SVGIG (reference sequence). The CDR3 covers 14 residues.

CDR3 DNA, as far as it was read: TGTGCCAGTAGTGACAGGGACAATGAG. It is translated as CASSDRDNE. The full CDR3 is CASSDRDNEQFF. The chain has TRBV19 and TRBJ2-1; TRBD1 agrees at 7 bases. Read data end 3 residues before the CDR3 end; the end is taken from the germline J gene. CDR1 LNHDA and CDR2 SQIVND come from the germline V gene (reference sequence). After removal of 5 bases from V and 5 bases from J, the junction contained 0 bases not matched to a gene. The CDR3 spans 12 residues.

This clone was recorded many times. The read terminates 3 residues ahead of where the CDR3 ends, so the germline J gene completes it. The rearrangement joins TRBV28 to TRBJ2-7, with TRBD2 as a possible D gene (5 bases). The germline V gene has CDR1 MDHEN and CDR2 SYDVKM. The V end lost 5 bases, the J end lost 3 bases, and 5 bases lay between the germline ends. This CDR3 is built from 11 residues. Here the CDR3 reads CASSEGYEQYF. The part of the CDR3 DNA that was read is TGTGCCAGCAGTGAGGGCTACGAG. The entire variable domain, with the rest obtained from reference TRBV28 and TRBJ2-7, is as follows: DVKVTQSSRYLVKRTGEKVFLECVQDMDHENMFWYRQDPGLGLRLIYFSYDVKMKEKGDIPEGYSVSREKKERFSLILESASTNQTSMYLCASSEGYEQYFGPGTRLTVT.

This clone was detected many times. The CDR3 end is not reached by the read, which stops 3 residues before it; the germline J gene fills it in. The chain has TRBV2 and TRBJ2-1, with 8 bases matching TRBD2. V shed 8 bases and J 1 base; nucleotides not matched to a gene: 4. The CDR3 sequence is 14 residues long. CDR1 is SNHLY, CDR2 FYNNEI, per germline. CDR3 DNA, as far as it was read: TGTGCCAGCGGAAGACTAGCGTCCTACAATGAG. The encoded protein is CASGRLASYNE. The full CDR3 sequence reads CASGRLASYNEQFF. The entire variable domain, with the rest obtained from reference TRBV2 and TRBJ2-1, is as follows: EPEVTQTPSHQVTQMGQEVILRCVPISNHLYFYWYRQILGQKVEFLVSFYNNEISEKSEIFDDQFSVERPDGSNFTLKIRSTKLEDSAMYFCASGRLASYNEQFFGPGTRLTVL.

In this sample, this clone turned up many times. The sequence runs out 3 residues before the end of the CDR3; the remainder is reconstructed from the germline J gene. The chain links TRBV11-2 to TRBJ2-3, with 7 bases identical to TRBD1. CDR3 length equals 15 residues. Germline V CDR1 and CDR2: SGHAT, FQNNGV. V lost 4 bases to trimming and J lost 0 bases; unmatched junction nucleotides: 4. CDR3 DNA, as far as it was read: TGTGCCAGCAGCTCCGGGACAGCTAGCACAGATACG. Translated, it gives CASSSGTASTDT. The full-length CDR3 reads as CASSSGTASTDTQYF.

This clone was counted many times. The CDR3 extends 3 residues past the end of the read, so its final part is completed from the germline J gene. The chain carries TRBV5-1 and TRBJ2-7; 11 bases fit TRBD1. This CDR3 is 15 amino acids long. CDR1 and CDR2 from the germline V gene are SGHRS and YFSETQ. J lost 5 bases, V lost 4 bases, and 8 bases had no gene match. CDR3 DNA (partial): TGCGCCAGCAGCCTGGGGACAGGGGGTATCCACGAG. It codes for CASSLGTGGIHE. The complete CDR3 reads CASSLGTGGIHEQYF.

At least ten counts were recorded for this clone. The read ends 3 residues before the CDR3 terminus; that terminus is restored from the germline J gene. The chain couples TRBV4-2 to TRBJ1-2; weak D call: TRBD1 (6 bases). V dropped 0 bases and J dropped 4 bases, with 12 bases sitting between them. The CDR3 has 15 amino acids. From germline, CDR1 is LGHNA and CDR2 YNFKEQ. The part of the CDR3 DNA that was read is TGTGCCAGCAGCCAAGAAGCAGGGGACGCCTATGGC. As protein: CASSQEAGDAYG. The full CDR3 sequence reads CASSQEAGDAYGYTF.

There are many counts of this clone. The read finishes 3 residues shy of the CDR3 end, and the germline J gene is used to complete it. The chain joins TRBV20-1 to TRBJ2-3; 12 positions match TRBD2. In germline, CDR1 is DFQATT, CDR2 SNEGSKA (reference sequence). CDR3 size: 16 residues. The V gene end was trimmed by 3 bases and the J gene end by 6 bases; junction bases not matched to a gene: 10. The CDR3 region is CSASPQTSGGSDTQYF. The part of the CDR3 DNA that was read is TGCAGTGCTAGTCCGCAAACTAGCGGGGGGTCCGATACG.

This clone was picked up many times. The read falls 3 residues short of the CDR3 end, and the missing part is taken from the germline J gene. The chain recombines TRBV30 with TRBJ1-6; weak D call: TRBD1 (6 bases). Per germline, CDR1 GTSNPN and CDR2 SVGIG (reference sequence). This CDR3 region has 13 residues. Trimming removed 5 bases at V and 5 bases at J, with 10 bases between. This CDR3 reads CAWGSGDNSPLHF. The CDR3 bases that were read are TGTGCCTGGGGGTCAGGGGATAATTCACCC.